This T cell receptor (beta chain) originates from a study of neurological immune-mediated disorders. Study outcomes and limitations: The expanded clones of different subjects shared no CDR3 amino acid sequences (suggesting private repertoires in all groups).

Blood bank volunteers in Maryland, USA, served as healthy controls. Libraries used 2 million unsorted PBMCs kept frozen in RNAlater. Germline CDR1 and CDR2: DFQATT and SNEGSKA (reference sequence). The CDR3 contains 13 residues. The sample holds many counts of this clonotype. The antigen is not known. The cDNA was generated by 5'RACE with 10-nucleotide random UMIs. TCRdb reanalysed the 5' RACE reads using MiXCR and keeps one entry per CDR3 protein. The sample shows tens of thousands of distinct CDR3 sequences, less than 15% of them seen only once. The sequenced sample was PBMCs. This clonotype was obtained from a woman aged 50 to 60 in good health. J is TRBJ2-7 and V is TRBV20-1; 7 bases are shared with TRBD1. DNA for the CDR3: TGCAGCACGACAGGGTTGGGGAACTACGAGCAGTACTTC. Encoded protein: CSTTGLGNYEQYF.